The source of this T cell receptor beta chain is a study of cytomegalovirus exposure and HLA in healthy donors. Per the germline V gene, CDR1 is GTSNPN and CDR2 is SVGIG (reference sequence). The CDR3 sequence is 16 residues long. J lost 8 bases, V lost 2 bases, and 10 bases had no gene match. The donors belonged to the approximately 130-subject validation cohort, separate from the roughly 650-subject first cohort. Study findings and constraints: The study flagged fewer than 200 TCR beta chains as cytomegalovirus-associated. In vitro experiments confirmed that a few CMV-associated chains were specific for CMV antigens.

Remarks on this clone: Its antigen is undetermined.

Repertoires were generated with immunoSEQ multiplex PCR, while TCRdb's copy carries only in-frame clones and drops some. Here the sample spans 100,000 to 150,000 clones, roughly 95% being singletons. This rearrangement joins TRBV30 to TRBJ2-1, with 12 bases that match TRBD2. This TCR came from a man in his late teens or twenties in good health and CMV-seronegative. Sequencing was performed on PBMCs. The CDR3 loop reads CAWSITTSGSKDEQFF. In DNA, the CDR3 is TGTGCCTGGAGTATTACGACTAGCGGGAGTAAGGATGAGCAGTTCTTC.